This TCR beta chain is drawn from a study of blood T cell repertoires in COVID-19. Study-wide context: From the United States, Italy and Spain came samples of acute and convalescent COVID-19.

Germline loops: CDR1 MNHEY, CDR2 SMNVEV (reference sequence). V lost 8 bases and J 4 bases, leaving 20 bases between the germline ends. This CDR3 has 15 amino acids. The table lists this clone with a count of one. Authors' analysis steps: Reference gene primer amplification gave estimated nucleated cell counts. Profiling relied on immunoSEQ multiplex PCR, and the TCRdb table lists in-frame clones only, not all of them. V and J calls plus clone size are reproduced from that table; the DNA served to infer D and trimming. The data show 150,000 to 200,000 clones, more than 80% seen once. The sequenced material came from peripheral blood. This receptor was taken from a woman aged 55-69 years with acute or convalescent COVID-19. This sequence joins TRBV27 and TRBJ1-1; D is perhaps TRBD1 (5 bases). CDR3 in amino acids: CASSPGREEGTEAFF. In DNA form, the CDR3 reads TGTGCCAGCTCCCCTGGCAGGGAGGAAGGCACTGAAGCTTTCTTT.